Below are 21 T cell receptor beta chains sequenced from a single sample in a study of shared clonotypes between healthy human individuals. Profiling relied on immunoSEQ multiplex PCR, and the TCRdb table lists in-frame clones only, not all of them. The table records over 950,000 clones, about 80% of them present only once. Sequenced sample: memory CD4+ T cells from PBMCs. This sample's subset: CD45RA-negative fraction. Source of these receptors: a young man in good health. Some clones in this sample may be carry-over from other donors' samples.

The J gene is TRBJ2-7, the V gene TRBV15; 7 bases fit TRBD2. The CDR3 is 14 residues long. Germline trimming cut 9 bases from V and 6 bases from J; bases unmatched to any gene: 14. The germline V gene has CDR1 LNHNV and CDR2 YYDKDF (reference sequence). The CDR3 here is CATASGLSPSEQYF. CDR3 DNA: TGTGCCACGGCTAGCGGCCTAAGCCCTTCCGAGCAGTACTTC.

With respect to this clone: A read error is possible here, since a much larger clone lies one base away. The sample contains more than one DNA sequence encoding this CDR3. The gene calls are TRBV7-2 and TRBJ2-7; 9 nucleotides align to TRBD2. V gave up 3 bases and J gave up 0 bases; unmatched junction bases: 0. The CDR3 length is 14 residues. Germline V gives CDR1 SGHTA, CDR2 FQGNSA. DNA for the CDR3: TGTGCCAGCAGCTTTAGCGGGAGCTCCTACGAGCAGTACTTC. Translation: CASSFSGSSYEQYF.

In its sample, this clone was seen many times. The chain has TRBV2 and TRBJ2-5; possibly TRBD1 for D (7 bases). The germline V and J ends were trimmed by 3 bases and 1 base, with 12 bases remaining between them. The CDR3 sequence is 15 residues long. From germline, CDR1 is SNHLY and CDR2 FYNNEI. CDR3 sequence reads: CASSERGQTQETQYF. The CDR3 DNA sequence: TGTGCCAGCAGTGAGCGGGGACAGACCCAAGAGACCCAGTACTTC.

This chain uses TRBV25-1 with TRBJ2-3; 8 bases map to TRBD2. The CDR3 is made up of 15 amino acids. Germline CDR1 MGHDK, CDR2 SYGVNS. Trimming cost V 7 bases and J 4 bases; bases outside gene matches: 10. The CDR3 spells CASKRAGEGADTQYF. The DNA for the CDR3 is TGTGCCAGCAAGAGAGCGGGAGAGGGAGCAGATACGCAGTATTTT.

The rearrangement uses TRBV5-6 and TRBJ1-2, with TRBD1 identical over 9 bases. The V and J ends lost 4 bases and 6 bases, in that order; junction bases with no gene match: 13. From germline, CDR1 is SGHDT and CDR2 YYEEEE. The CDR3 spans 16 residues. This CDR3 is CASSTSRTGDLHGYTF. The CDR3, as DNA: TGTGCCAGCAGCACTAGCAGGACAGGGGACCTTCATGGCTACACCTTC.

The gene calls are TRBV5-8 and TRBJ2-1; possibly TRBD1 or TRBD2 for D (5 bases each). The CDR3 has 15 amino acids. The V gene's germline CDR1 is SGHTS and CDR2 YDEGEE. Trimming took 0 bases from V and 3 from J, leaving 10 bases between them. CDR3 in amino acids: CASSLGWDGYNEQFF. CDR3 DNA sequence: TGTGCCAGCAGCTTGGGATGGGACGGCTACAATGAGCAGTTCTTC. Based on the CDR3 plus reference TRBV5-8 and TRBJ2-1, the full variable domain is EAGVTQSPTHLIKTRGQQATLRCSPISGHTSVYWYQQALGLGLQFLLWYDEGEERNRGNFPPRFSGRQFPNYSSELNVNALELEDSALYLCASSLGWDGYNEQFFGPGTRLTVL.

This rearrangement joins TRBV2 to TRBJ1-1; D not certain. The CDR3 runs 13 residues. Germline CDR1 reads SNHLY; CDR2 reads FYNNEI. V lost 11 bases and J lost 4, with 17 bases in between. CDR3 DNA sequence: TGTGCCGCCATGCGAGGGAGTGGCACTGAAGCTTTCTTT. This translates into CAAMRGSGTEAFF.

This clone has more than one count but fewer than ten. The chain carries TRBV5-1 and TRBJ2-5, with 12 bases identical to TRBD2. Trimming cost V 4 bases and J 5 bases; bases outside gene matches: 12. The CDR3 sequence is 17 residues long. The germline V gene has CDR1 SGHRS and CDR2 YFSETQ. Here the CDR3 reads CASSTDPLAGGRETQYF. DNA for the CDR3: TGCGCCAGCAGCACCGACCCTCTAGCGGGAGGGCGGGAGACCCAGTACTTC.

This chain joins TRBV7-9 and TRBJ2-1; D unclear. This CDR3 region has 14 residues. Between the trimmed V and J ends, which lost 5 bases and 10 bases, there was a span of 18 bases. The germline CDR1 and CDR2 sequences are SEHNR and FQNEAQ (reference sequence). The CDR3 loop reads CASSRDPSVSEQFF. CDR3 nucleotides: TGTGCCAGCAGCCGAGACCCGTCGGTGAGCGAGCAGTTCTTC.

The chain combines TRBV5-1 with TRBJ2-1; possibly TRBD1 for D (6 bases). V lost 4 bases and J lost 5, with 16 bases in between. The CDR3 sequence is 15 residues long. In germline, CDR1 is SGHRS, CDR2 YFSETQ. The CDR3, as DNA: TGCGCCAGCAGCCGTTCGACAGGAGCGAACAATGAGCAGTTCTTC. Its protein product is CASSRSTGANNEQFF.

The CDR3 here is CSVLRGADTQYF. DNA of the CDR3: TGCAGCGTTCTCAGGGGTGCAGATACGCAGTATTTT. The rearrangement links TRBV29-1 to TRBJ2-3, with a tentative D call TRBD1 (6 bases). Trimming left V 5 bases short and J 4 bases short, with 10 bases between. CDR3 length: 12 residues. Germline V lookup: CDR1 SQVTM, CDR2 ANQGSEA.

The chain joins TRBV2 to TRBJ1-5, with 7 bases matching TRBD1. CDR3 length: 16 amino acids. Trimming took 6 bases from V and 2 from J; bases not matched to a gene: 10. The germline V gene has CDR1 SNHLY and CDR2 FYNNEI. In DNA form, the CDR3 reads TGTGCCAGCAGCGTATTAGGGGGCGTCGGCAATCAGCCCCAGCATTTT. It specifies CASSVLGGVGNQPQHF.

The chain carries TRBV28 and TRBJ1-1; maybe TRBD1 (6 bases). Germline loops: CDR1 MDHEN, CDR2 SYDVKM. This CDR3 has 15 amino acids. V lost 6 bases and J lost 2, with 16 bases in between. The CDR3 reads CASRFPGTPNTEAFF. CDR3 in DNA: TGTGCCAGCAGATTCCCAGGGACACCTAACACTGAAGCTTTCTTT.

The CDR3 reads CASSFLLGETQYF. CDR3 DNA sequence: TGTGCCAGCAGCTTTCTCCTGGGGGAGACCCAGTACTTC. This chain connects TRBV5-6 to TRBJ2-5; unclear D gene. Trimming stripped 2 bases from V and 5 bases from J, with 10 bases between. Germline V gives CDR1 SGHDT, CDR2 YYEEEE. The CDR3 is 13 amino acids.

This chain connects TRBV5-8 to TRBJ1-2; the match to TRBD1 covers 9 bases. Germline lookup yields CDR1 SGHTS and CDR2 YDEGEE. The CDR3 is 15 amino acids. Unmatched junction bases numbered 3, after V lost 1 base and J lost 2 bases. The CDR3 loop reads CASSLITGGNYGYTF. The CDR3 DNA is TGTGCCAGCAGCTTGATAACAGGGGGCAACTATGGCTACACCTTC.

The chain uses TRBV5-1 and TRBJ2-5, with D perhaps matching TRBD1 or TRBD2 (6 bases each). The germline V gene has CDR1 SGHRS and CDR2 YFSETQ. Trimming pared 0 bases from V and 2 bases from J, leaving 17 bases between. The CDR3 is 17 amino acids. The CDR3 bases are TGCGCCAGCAGCTTGGGGCCCGGGGGCGGGACTCAAGAGACCCAGTACTTC. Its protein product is CASSLGPGGGTQETQYF.

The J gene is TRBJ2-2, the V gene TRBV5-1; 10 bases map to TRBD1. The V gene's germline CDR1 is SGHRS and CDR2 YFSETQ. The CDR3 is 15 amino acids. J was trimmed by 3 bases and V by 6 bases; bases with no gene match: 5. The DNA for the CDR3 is TGCGCCAGCACCGAGACAGGGGGCTACACCGGGGAGCTGTTTTTT. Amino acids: CASTETGGYTGELFF.

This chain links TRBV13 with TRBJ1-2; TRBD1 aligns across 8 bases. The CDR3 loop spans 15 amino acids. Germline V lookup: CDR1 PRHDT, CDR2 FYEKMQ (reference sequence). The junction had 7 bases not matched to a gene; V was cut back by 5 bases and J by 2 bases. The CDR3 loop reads CASSVRDRPNYGYTF. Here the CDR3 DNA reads TGTGCCAGCAGCGTAAGGGACAGGCCGAACTATGGCTACACCTTC. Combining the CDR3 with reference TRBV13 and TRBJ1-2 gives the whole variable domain AAGVIQSPRHLIKEKRETATLKCYPIPRHDTVYWYQQGPGQDPQFLISFYEKMQSDKGSIPDRFSAQQFSDYHSELNMSSLELGDSALYFCASSVRDRPNYGYTFGSGTRLTVV.

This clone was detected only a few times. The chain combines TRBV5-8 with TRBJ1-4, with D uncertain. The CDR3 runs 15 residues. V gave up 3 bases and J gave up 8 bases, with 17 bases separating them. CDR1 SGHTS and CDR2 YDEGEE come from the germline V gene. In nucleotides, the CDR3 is TGTGCCAGCAGCTCCCGTCAGGATTTAGGGGAAAAACTGTTTTTT. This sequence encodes CASSSRQDLGEKLFF.

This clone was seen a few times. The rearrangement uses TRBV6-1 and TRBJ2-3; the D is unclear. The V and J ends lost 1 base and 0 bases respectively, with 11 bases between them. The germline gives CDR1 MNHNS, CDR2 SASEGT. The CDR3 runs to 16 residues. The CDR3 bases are TGTGCCAGCAGTGAAGATTCAGGTTTCAGCACAGATACGCAGTATTTT. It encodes CASSEDSGFSTDTQYF.

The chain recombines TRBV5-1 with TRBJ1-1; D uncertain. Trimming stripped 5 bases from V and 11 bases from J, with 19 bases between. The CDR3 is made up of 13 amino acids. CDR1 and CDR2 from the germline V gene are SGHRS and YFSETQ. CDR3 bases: TGCGCCAGCAGTTCCAACGGACCTGCTGGGGCTTTCTTT. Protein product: CASSSNGPAGAFF.